The 10 T cell receptor beta chains reported below all come from one sample, sequenced in a study of metastatic and nonmetastatic thyroid tumors. TCRdb called clones again from the PCR reads with MiXCR. The sample records about 27,000 clones, roughly 15% being singletons. No treatment had been given to any patient before thyroid surgery. Sequencing was performed on blood. The receptor set was obtained from a male donor with papillary thyroid cancer or a benign thyroid nodule (not recorded which). Some clones in this sample may be carry-over from other donors' samples.

At least ten counts were recorded for this clone. V usage is TRBV5-4 and J usage is TRBJ2-5, with TRBD2 matching over 9 bases. V lost 4 bases, J lost 6 bases, and 4 bases stayed unmatched. CDR3 length: 13 amino acids. CDR1 is SGHNT, CDR2 YYREEE, per germline (reference sequence). The CDR3 loop reads CASSETSGKTQYF. The CDR3 coding sequence is TGTGCCAGCAGCGAGACTAGCGGAAAGACCCAGTACTTC.

Many counts were recorded for this clone. The chain combines TRBV30 with TRBJ1-1; TRBD1 might be the D (5 bases). Germline-derived CDR1 and CDR2 are GTSNPN and SVGIG (reference sequence). Trimming took off 3 bases at V and 5 bases at J, with 16 bases between the two ends. The CDR3 totals 14 residues. The CDR3 reads CAWRALGGWTEAFF. The CDR3 nucleotides are TGTGCCTGGAGGGCGCTTGGGGGGTGGACTGAAGCTTTCTTT.

This clone has ten or more counts. V gene TRBV2 combines with J gene TRBJ2-7; a weak D match, TRBD1 (5 bases). With 7 bases removed from V and 4 bases from J, the gap between germline ends came to 14 bases. The CDR3 loop spans 13 amino acids. The V gene's germline CDR1 is SNHLY and CDR2 FYNNEI. This chain's CDR3 is CASNRPSPYEQYF. The CDR3 DNA reads as TGTGCCAGCAACAGGCCGTCCCCGTACGAGCAGTACTTC.

At least ten counts were recorded for this clone. The chain couples TRBV3-1 to TRBJ1-2; no reliable D call. Germline V CDR1 and CDR2: LGHDT, YNNKEL (reference sequence). V was cut by 1 base and J by 0 bases, with 9 bases left in between. This CDR3 is 15 amino acids long. CDR3: CASSQASTPNYGYTF. DNA of the CDR3: TGTGCCAGCAGCCAAGCCTCGACACCTAACTATGGCTACACCTTC.

Ten or more counts support this clone. The gene calls are TRBV19 and TRBJ2-7; D is ambiguous. V was cut by 6 bases and J by 3 bases, with 12 bases left in between. The V gene's germline CDR1 is LNHDA and CDR2 SQIVND (reference sequence). The CDR3 extends over 13 amino acids. The CDR3, as DNA: TGTGCCAGTAGCGGGCCAGTAGGCTACGAGCAGTACTTC. Residues: CASSGPVGYEQYF.

In this sample, this clone turned up many times. The chain joins TRBV7-2 to TRBJ1-1; D unclear. Germline loops: CDR1 SGHTA, CDR2 FQGNSA. The V end was cut by 2 bases, the J end by 8 bases, with 15 bases between. This CDR3 is 14 amino acids long. The CDR3 nucleotides read TGTGCCAGCAGCTTAAGTAACGGGTGGGCGGAAGCTTTCTTT. Translating it yields CASSLSNGWAEAFF.

Many counts were recorded for this clone. The chain joins TRBV5-5 to TRBJ2-2; a possible D gene is TRBD2 (5 bases). The CDR3 runs to 13 residues. Trimming pared 5 bases from V and 7 bases from J, leaving 12 bases between. Germline V gene sequence: CDR1 SGHKS, CDR2 YYEKEE (reference sequence). CDR3 sequence reads: CASSPGLGGELFF. The CDR3 DNA is TGTGCCAGCAGTCCTGGACTCGGCGGGGAGCTGTTTTTT.

This clone appeared many times. This chain links TRBV3-1 with TRBJ1-1; tentatively, D is TRBD1 (5 bases). There are 14 residues in the CDR3. The V and J ends lost 6 bases and 2 bases respectively, with 13 bases between them. Germline V CDR1 and CDR2: LGHDT, YNNKEL (reference sequence). The chain's CDR3 is CASRAAGGNTEAFF. The CDR3 coding sequence is TGTGCCAGCAGGGCGGCGGGGGGTAACACTGAAGCTTTCTTT.

This chain uses TRBV11-2 with TRBJ1-6, with D perhaps matching TRBD1 (5 bases). V lost 0 bases, J lost 9 bases, and 15 bases lay in between. Germline V gives CDR1 SGHAT, CDR2 FQNNGV. CDR3 length: 16 amino acids. CDR3 amino acids: CASSLDGAGGSSPLHF. The CDR3 bases are TGTGCCAGCAGCTTAGATGGAGCGGGGGGGAGTTCACCCCTCCACTTT.

The J gene is TRBJ2-7, the V gene TRBV7-3, with 11 bases fitting TRBD2. Germline-derived CDR1 and CDR2 are SGHTA and FQGTGA. V was pared by 6 bases and J by 2 bases, with 3 bases of the junction left unmatched. The CDR3 spans 14 residues. As DNA, the CDR3 is TGTGCCAGCAGAGTGACTAGCGGGACCTACGAGCAGTACTTC. Translated, it gives CASRVTSGTYEQYF.